The T cell receptor beta chain under discussion was sequenced for a study of blood T cell repertoires in COVID-19. Study details: Donors in the United States, Italy and Spain gave samples during acute or convalescent COVID-19.

The CDR3 runs 12 residues. Germline V CDR1 and CDR2: SGDLS, YYNGEE. Trimming removed 3 bases from V and 4 bases from J, with 7 bases in between. Here immunoSEQ multiplex PCR was the method, and the copy in TCRdb shows in-frame clones only, minus some. The sample lists about 170,000 clones; approximately 85% were seen once. The sample was peripheral blood. The source is a man aged 55 to 69 who had recovered from COVID-19. The V call is TRBV9, the J call TRBJ1-1; D gene unclear. The CDR3 DNA follows: TGTGCCAGCAGCGGAGGGTCCACTGAAGCTTTCTTT. This gives the protein CASSGGSTEAFF.